This T cell receptor beta chain appears in the sequencing data of a study of OX40 agonist ivuxolimab in advanced cancers. Overall study: In three patients, partial responses were observed, one with hepatocellular carcinoma and two with cutaneous melanoma. Study-level results: Antigens targeted by the expanded peripheral T cells were not determined.

As to this clone: The target antigen is unknown.

The CDR3 sequence is 11 residues long. Germline lookup yields CDR1 GTSNPN and CDR2 SVGIG (reference sequence). The germline V and J ends were trimmed by 3 bases and 6 bases, with 7 bases remaining between them. Repertoires were generated with immunoSEQ multiplex PCR, while TCRdb's copy carries only in-frame clones and drops some. The data show tens of thousands of clones, 86% seen once. The sequence was obtained from an adult with an advanced solid tumor such as melanoma, head and neck, liver or kidney cancer. The sample in question was CD4+ or CD8+ T cells sorted from blood, obtained in a trial of the OX40 agonist ivuxolimab. The J gene is TRBJ2-3, the V gene TRBV30; tentatively, D is TRBD1 (5 bases). CDR3 residues: CAWSPGDTQYF. The CDR3 nucleotides are TGTGCCTGGAGCCCAGGGGATACGCAGTATTTT.